The next 27 T cell receptor beta chains were all read from a single sample in a study of blood T cell repertoires in COVID-19. Assay: immunoSEQ multiplex PCR; the TCRdb copy retains only in-frame clones and omits some. The sample includes some 80,000 clones, more than 75% seen only once; the top ten take approximately 9.9%. Sequencing used peripheral blood. Receptors originate from a man between 60 and 75 years old with COVID-19, enrolled during active disease.

The rearrangement uses TRBV5-1 and TRBJ1-2; 7 nucleotides line up with TRBD1. CDR3 length: 17 residues. Per germline, CDR1 SGHRS and CDR2 YFSETQ. Trimming removed 3 bases from V and 8 bases from J; junction bases left unmatched: 19. This CDR3 reads CASSSTSAPSGGRGYTF. The CDR3 DNA follows: TGCGCCAGCAGCTCAACCTCAGCCCCCTCAGGGGGAAGAGGCTACACCTTC.

The chain combines TRBV5-1 with TRBJ1-1; TRBD1 aligns across 7 bases. CDR1 and CDR2 (germline): SGHRS, YFSETQ. The CDR3 covers 16 residues. V was pared by 0 bases and J by 6 bases, with 11 bases of the junction left unmatched. The CDR3 nucleotides are TGCGCCAGCAGCTTGGACAGGGGAATGGAAGACCCTGAAGCTTTCTTT. It translates to CASSLDRGMEDPEAFF.

A single count supports this clone. This rearrangement joins TRBV28 to TRBJ2-3; D may be TRBD2 (6 bases). The CDR3 totals 13 residues. V lost 2 bases and J lost 4, with 7 bases in between. CDR1 is MDHEN, CDR2 SYDVKM, per germline. The CDR3 region is CASSLPSADTQYF. The CDR3 region has the DNA TGTGCCAGCAGTTTACCTAGCGCAGATACGCAGTATTTT.

The gene calls are TRBV6-4 and TRBJ1-5, with unresolved D. The CDR3 contains 15 residues. Germline CDR1 is MRHNA and CDR2 is SNTAGT. V was trimmed by 6 bases and J by 6 bases, leaving 18 bases between them. CDR3 coding DNA: TGTGCCAGCAGACCAGACCCGGGAGGAGGTCAGCCCCAGCATTTT. Its translation: CASRPDPGGGQPQHF.

J is TRBJ1-2 and V is TRBV5-1; D is uncertain. CDR3 length: 14 amino acids. V was trimmed by 4 bases and J by 7 bases, leaving 17 bases between them. The germline gives CDR1 SGHRS, CDR2 YFSETQ. This chain's CDR3 is CASSPPTPGSGYTF. In DNA, the CDR3 is TGCGCCAGCAGCCCTCCGACCCCCGGGAGTGGCTACACCTTC.

The V gene is TRBV2, the J gene TRBJ2-5; TRBD2 aligns across 9 bases. The trim removed 6 bases at V and 5 bases at J, leaving 7 bases unmatched. The CDR3 covers 14 residues. The germline CDR1 and CDR2 sequences are SNHLY and FYNNEI. This CDR3 is CASRQREARETQYF. The CDR3 nucleotides are TGTGCCAGCAGGCAGCGGGAGGCACGGGAGACCCAGTACTTC.

The CDR3 DNA reads TGTGCCAGCAGTTACTCAGGGGGCGAAGCAGATACGCAGTATTTT. Translation: CASSYSGGEADTQYF. The chain is built from TRBV6-6 and TRBJ2-3; TRBD1 aligns across 7 bases. V dropped 0 bases and J dropped 4; count of bases not matched to a gene: 4. CDR3 length: 15 amino acids. The germline V gene has CDR1 MNHNY and CDR2 SVGAGI (reference sequence).

The chain links TRBV6-5 to TRBJ2-7; 10 bases are shared with TRBD1. V lost 7 bases to trimming and J lost 5 bases; unmatched junction nucleotides: 8. This CDR3 has 14 residues. CDR1 is MNHEY, CDR2 SVGAGI, per germline. CDR3 sequence (DNA): TGTGCCAGCAAAACTACCGGGACAGGGGACGAGCAGTACTTC. This gives the protein CASKTTGTGDEQYF.

This clone has only one observation. The J gene is TRBJ1-2, the V gene TRBV6-4; 12 positions agree with TRBD1. Germline loops: CDR1 MRHNA, CDR2 SNTAGT. Trimming at V came to 8 bases and at J to 2 bases, leaving 9 bases not matched to a gene. CDR3 size: 16 residues. The DNA of the CDR3 is TGTGCCAGCGGGGGACAGGGGGCGGTCCTCAACTATGGCTACACCTTC. This encodes CASGGQGAVLNYGYTF.

This clone was detected once. The chain has TRBV29-1 and TRBJ2-3, with 7 bases that match TRBD2. The CDR3 length is 17 residues. Per germline, CDR1 SQVTM and CDR2 ANQGSEA. Trimming removed 2 bases from V and 7 bases from J; junction bases left unmatched: 18. CDR3 nucleotides: TGCAGCGTTGAAAGGGAGGGAGCAGGCAGGGAAGGCTATACGCAGTATTTT. This translates into CSVEREGAGREGYTQYF.

This clone appeared a single time. V and J are TRBV5-4 and TRBJ2-5; perhaps TRBD2 as D (6 bases). The V and J ends lost 3 bases and 4 bases respectively, with 22 bases between them. CDR1 and CDR2 (germline): SGHNT, YYREEE (reference sequence). The CDR3 extends over 17 amino acids. Here the CDR3 DNA reads TGTGCCAGCAGCTGGGGACTCTCTCCTCCCCGGGGAGAGACCCAGTACTTC. Encoded protein: CASSWGLSPPRGETQYF.

The rearrangement joins TRBV12-3 or TRBV12-4 to TRBJ1-2; D might be TRBD1 (5 bases). The CDR3 covers 13 residues. V gave up 3 bases and J gave up 6 bases, with 11 bases separating them. The CDR3 reads CASSFDRPDGYTF. The CDR3 bases are TGTGCCAGCAGTTTTGACAGACCAGATGGCTACACCTTC.

The rearrangement joins TRBV29-1 to TRBJ2-7; D unresolved. In germline, CDR1 is SQVTM, CDR2 ANQGSEA. This CDR3 is built from 14 residues. V lost 6 bases and J 3 bases, leaving 18 bases between the germline ends. For the CDR3, the DNA is TGCAGCGTGCTTATCGCGTCTGGAGACTACGAGCAGTACTTC. Encoded protein: CSVLIASGDYEQYF.

The V gene is TRBV7-2, the J gene TRBJ2-3; 7 nucleotides agree with TRBD2. The CDR3 contains 14 residues. After removal of 5 bases from V and 2 bases from J, the junction contained 4 bases not matched to a gene. Germline V gives CDR1 SGHTA, CDR2 FQGNSA. This CDR3 is CASSAGLDTDTQYF. CDR3 in DNA: TGTGCCAGCAGCGCAGGACTAGACACAGATACGCAGTATTTT.

The rearrangement uses TRBV6-5 and TRBJ2-2; D is possibly TRBD1 (6 bases). Germline-derived CDR1 and CDR2 are MNHEY and SVGAGI. The length of the CDR3 is 15 residues. The V end was cut by 8 bases, the J end by 6 bases, with 19 bases between. The CDR3 reads CASRGTLLFPGELFF. The CDR3 DNA is TGTGCCAGCCGAGGGACACTACTGTTCCCCGGGGAGCTGTTTTTT.

The chain has TRBV5-4 and TRBJ2-7; TRBD2 might be the D (6 bases). The CDR3 is 14 amino acids. The germline V gene encodes CDR1 SGHNT and CDR2 YYREEE (reference sequence). Trimming stripped 4 bases from V and 6 bases from J, with 17 bases between. The CDR3, as DNA: TGTGCCAGCAGCCCATCGGGGGTCGGGGGCGAGCAGTACTTC. Its protein is CASSPSGVGGEQYF.

CDR3 bases: TGTGCCAGCAGGAGGGACAGGGTTAGCAATCAGCCCCAGCATTTT. Its protein product is CASRRDRVSNQPQHF. The V and J genes are TRBV21-1 and TRBJ1-5; the table's TRBD1 call for D was not verified on the DNA. TRBV21-1 is tagged as a pseudogene. The CDR3 has 15 amino acids.

The chain has TRBV5-6 and TRBJ2-1, with 7 positions matching TRBD2. V lost 4 bases to trimming and J lost 3 bases; unmatched junction nucleotides: 7. The CDR3 has 15 residues. The germline V gene encodes CDR1 SGHDT and CDR2 YYEEEE. The CDR3 reads CASSPWGGLYNEQFF. As DNA, the CDR3 is TGTGCCAGCAGCCCCTGGGGGGGACTCTACAATGAGCAGTTCTTC. The variable domain in full, with the rest retrieved from reference TRBV5-6 and TRBJ2-1, is DAGVTQSPTHLIKTRGQQVTLRCSPKSGHDTVSWYQQALGQGPQFIFQYYEEEERQRGNFPDRFSGHQFPNYSSELNVNALLLGDSALYLCASSPWGGLYNEQFFGPGTRLTVL.

Here the CDR3 reads CASSFGDNYGYTF. The CDR3 nucleotides read TGCGCCAGCAGCTTTGGAGACAACTATGGCTACACCTTC. The chain is built from TRBV5-1 and TRBJ1-2, with D unresolved. The V end lost 2 bases, the J end lost 2 bases, and 7 bases lay between the germline ends. This CDR3 contains 13 residues. CDR1 SGHRS and CDR2 YFSETQ come from the germline V gene. The complete variable domain, with remaining parts taken from reference TRBV5-1 and TRBJ1-2, reads KAGVTQTPRYLIKTRGQQVTLSCSPISGHRSVSWYQQTPGQGLQFLFEYFSETQRNKGNFPGRFSGRQFSNSRSEMNVSTLELGDSALYLCASSFGDNYGYTFGSGTRLTVV.

The chain recombines TRBV30 with TRBJ1-2; D might be TRBD1 (5 bases). Germline CDR1 GTSNPN, CDR2 SVGIG (reference sequence). Trimming shortened V by 5 bases and J by 1 base, and 14 bases separated the two germline ends. The CDR3 is 14 residues long. The CDR3 sequence is CAWGFVGGNYGYTF. The DNA for the CDR3 is TGTGCCTGGGGTTTTGTGGGGGGTAACTATGGCTACACCTTC.

This rearrangement joins TRBV18 to TRBJ1-5, with TRBD1 identical over 9 bases. The CDR3 is 16 residues long. V dropped 0 bases and J dropped 1; count of bases not matched to a gene: 1. The germline gives CDR1 KGHSH, CDR2 LQKENI. The CDR3 sequence: CASSPPGTGSNQPQHF. The CDR3 bases are TGTGCCAGCTCACCACCCGGGACAGGGAGCAATCAGCCCCAGCATTTT.

This chain connects TRBV6-5 to TRBJ2-1; 12 nucleotides match TRBD2. Losses at the gene ends were 5 bases for V and 8 bases for J; bases not matched to a gene: 7. The germline CDR1 and CDR2 sequences are MNHEY and SVGAGI. This CDR3 has 15 residues. The DNA of the CDR3 is TGTGCCAGCAGTCGGACTAGCGGGATTTGGGATGAGCAGTTCTTC. It translates to CASSRTSGIWDEQFF.

The rearrangement links TRBV21-1 to TRBJ2-7; the tabulated D call, TRBD2, remains unverified against the DNA. TRBV21-1 is deemed a pseudogene. The CDR3 extends over 17 amino acids. The DNA of the CDR3 is TGTGCCAGCAGCAAAGCTTGGGCTAGCGGGGAAGCCTACGAGCAGTACTTC. Its translation is CASSKAWASGEAYEQYF.

This chain connects TRBV30 to TRBJ2-5, with 13 bases matching TRBD2. Losses at the gene ends were 2 bases for V and 4 bases for J; bases not matched to a gene: 1. CDR1 GTSNPN and CDR2 SVGIG come from the germline V gene (reference sequence). The CDR3 runs 14 residues. CDR3 DNA sequence: TGTGCCTGGAGTACTAGCGGGGGGGCAGAGACCCAGTACTTC. Translation gives CAWSTSGGAETQYF.

This chain joins TRBV16 and TRBJ2-2; 9 bases fit TRBD1. Germline V CDR1 and CDR2: KGHSY, FQNENV. J lost 3 bases, V lost 3 bases, and 11 bases had no gene match. This CDR3 region has 18 residues. DNA for the CDR3: TGTGCCAGCAGCCATCGTGGGCCAACAGGGGGCCACACCGGGGAGCTGTTTTTT. It specifies CASSHRGPTGGHTGELFF. The full variable domain, in which reference TRBV16 and TRBJ2-2 provide the parts outside the CDR3, is GEEVAQTPKHLVRGEGQKAKLYCAPIKGHSYVFWYQQVLKNEFKFLISFQNENVFDETGMPKERFSAKCLPNSPCSLEIQATKLEDSAVYFCASSHRGPTGGHTGELFFGEGSRLTVL.

The CDR3 spells CASSPTPGLPPSTDTQYF. The DNA for the CDR3 is TGTGCCAGCAGCCCAACGCCGGGACTACCTCCTAGCACAGATACGCAGTATTTT. The chain joins TRBV7-3 to TRBJ2-3; 7 bases match TRBD2. The germline V gene has CDR1 SGHTA and CDR2 FQGTGA. This CDR3 comprises 18 residues. V lost 5 bases to trimming and J lost 0 bases; unmatched junction nucleotides: 14.

This chain joins TRBV19 and TRBJ2-1; 12 bases are a match to TRBD2. The trim removed 6 bases at V and 9 bases at J, leaving 6 bases unmatched. Germline V gene sequence: CDR1 LNHDA, CDR2 SQIVND (reference sequence). The CDR3 spans 14 residues. CDR3 DNA: TGTGCCAGTAGCGGACTAGCGGGAATTAGTGAGCAGTTCTTC. Translated: CASSGLAGISEQFF.